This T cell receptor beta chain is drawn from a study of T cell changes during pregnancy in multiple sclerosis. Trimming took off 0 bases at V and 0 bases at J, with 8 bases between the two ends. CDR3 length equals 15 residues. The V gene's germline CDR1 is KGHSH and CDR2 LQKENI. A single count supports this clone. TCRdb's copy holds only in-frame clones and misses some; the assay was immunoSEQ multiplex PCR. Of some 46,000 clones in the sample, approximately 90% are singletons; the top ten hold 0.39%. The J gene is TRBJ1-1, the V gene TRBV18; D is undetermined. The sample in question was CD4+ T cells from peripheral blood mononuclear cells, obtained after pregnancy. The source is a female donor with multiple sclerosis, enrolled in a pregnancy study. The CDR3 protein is CASSPPRVMNTEAFF. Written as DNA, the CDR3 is TGTGCCAGCTCACCACCGAGGGTAATGAACACTGAAGCTTTCTTT.